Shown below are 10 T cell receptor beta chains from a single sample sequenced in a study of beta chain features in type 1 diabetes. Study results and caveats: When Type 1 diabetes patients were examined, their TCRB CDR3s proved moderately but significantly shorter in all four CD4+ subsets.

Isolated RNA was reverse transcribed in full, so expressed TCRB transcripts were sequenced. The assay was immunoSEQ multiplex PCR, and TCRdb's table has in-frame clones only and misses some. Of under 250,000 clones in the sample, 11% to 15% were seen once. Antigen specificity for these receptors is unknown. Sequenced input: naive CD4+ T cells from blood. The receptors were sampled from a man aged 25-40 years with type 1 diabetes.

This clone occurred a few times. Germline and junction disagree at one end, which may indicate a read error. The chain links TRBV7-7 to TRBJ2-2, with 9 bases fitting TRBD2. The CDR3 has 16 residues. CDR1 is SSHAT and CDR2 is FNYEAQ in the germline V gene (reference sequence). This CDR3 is CASSQQAGGNTGELFF. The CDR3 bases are TGTGCTAGCAGCCAACAAGCGGGGGGGAACACCGGGGAGCTGTTTTTT.

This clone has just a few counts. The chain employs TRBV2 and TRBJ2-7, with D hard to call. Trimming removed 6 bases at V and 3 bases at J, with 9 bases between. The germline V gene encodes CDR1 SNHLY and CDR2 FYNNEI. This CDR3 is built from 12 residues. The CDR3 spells CASSLFLYEQYF. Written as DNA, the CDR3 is TGTGCCAGCAGCCTATTTCTCTACGAGCAGTACTTC.

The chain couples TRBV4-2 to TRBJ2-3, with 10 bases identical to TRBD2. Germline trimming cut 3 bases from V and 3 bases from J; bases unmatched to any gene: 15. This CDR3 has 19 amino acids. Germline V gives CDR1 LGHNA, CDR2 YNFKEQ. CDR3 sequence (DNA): TGTGCCAGCAGCCATCCCGGGACTAGCGCGGGAGGGGGGACAGATACGCAGTATTTT. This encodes CASSHPGTSAGGGTDTQYF.

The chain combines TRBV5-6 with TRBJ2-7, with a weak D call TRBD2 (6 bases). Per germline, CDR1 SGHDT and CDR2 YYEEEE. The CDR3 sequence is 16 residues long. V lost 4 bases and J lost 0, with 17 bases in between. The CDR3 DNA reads TGTGCCAGCAGCCGAGGACCCCCCGGGAGCTCCTACGAGCAGTACTTC. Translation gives CASSRGPPGSSYEQYF.

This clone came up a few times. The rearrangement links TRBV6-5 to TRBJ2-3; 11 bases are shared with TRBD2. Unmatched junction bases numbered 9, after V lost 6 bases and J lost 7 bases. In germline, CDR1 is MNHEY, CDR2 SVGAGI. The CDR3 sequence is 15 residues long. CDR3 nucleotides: TGTGCCAGCAGCCGTAGCGGGAGGGCCACGAATACGCAGTATTTT. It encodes CASSRSGRATNTQYF.

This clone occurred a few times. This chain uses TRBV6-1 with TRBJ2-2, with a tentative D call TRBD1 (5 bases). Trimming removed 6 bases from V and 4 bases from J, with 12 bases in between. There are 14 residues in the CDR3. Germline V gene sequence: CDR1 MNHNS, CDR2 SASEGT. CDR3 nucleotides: TGTGCCAGCAGGTTGGGGCGCGTCACCGGGGAGCTGTTTTTT. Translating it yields CASRLGRVTGELFF.

The CDR3 reads CASTQGLETEAFF. CDR3 coding DNA: TGTGCCAGTACCCAGGGACTCGAGACTGAAGCTTTCTTT. The chain combines TRBV19 with TRBJ1-1; D may be TRBD1 (5 bases). Trimming removed 7 bases at V and 5 bases at J, with 14 bases between. The CDR3 length is 13 residues. In germline, CDR1 is LNHDA, CDR2 SQIVND (reference sequence).

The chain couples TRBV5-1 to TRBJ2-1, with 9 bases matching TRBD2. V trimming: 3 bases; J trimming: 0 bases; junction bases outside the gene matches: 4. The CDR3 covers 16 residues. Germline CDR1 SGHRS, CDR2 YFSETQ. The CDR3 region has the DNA TGCGCCAGCAGCTCTCATAGCGGGGGCTCCTACAATGAGCAGTTCTTC. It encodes CASSSHSGGSYNEQFF.

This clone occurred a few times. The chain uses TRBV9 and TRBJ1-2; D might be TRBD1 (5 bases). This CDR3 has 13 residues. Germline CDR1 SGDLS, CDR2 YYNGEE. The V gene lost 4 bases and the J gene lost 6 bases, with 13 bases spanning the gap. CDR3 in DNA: TGTGCCAGCAGCCCCCTATGGGGCGATGGCTACACCTTC. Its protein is CASSPLWGDGYTF.

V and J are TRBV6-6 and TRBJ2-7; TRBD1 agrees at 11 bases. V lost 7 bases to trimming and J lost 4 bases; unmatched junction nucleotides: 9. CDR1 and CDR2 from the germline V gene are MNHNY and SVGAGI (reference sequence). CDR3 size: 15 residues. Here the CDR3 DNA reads TGTGCCAGCAAGACCGGACAGGGGGCTGTATACGAGCAGTACTTC. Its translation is CASKTGQGAVYEQYF.